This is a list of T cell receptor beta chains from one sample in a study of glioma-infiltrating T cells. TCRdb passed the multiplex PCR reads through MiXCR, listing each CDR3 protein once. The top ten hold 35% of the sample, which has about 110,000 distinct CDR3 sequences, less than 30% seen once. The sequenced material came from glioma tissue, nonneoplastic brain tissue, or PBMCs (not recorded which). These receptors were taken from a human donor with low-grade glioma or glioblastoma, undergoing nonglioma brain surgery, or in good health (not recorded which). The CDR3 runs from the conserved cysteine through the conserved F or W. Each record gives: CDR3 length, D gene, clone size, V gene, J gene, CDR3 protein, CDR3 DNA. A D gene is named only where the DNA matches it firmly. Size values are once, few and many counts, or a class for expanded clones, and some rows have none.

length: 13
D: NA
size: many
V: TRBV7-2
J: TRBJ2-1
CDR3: CASSLRYNNEQFF
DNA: TGTGCCAGCAGCTTAAGATACAACAATGAGCAGTTCTTC

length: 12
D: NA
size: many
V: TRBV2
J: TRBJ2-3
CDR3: CASRLGADTQYF
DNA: TGTGCCAGCAGATTGGGGGCAGATACGCAGTATTTT

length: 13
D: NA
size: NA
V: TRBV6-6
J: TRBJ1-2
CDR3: CAGSPPTAWGYTF
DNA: TGTGCCGGCAGCCCCCCGACAGCTTGGGGCTACACCTTC

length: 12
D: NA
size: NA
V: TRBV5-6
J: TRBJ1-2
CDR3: CASSIRDYGYTF
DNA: TGTGCCAGCAGCATCCGGGACTATGGCTACACCTTC

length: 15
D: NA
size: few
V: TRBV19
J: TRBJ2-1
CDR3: CASRLRGSNHNEQFF
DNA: TGTGCCAGTAGGCTCAGGGGATCGAACCACAATGAGCAGTTCTTC

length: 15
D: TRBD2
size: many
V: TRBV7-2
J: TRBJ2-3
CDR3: CASSLASGNTDTQYF
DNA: TGTGCCAGCAGCTTGGCTAGCGGGAACACAGATACGCAGTATTTT

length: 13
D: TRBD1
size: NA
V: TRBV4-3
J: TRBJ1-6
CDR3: CASSPRTGAPPHF
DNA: TGCGCCAGCAGCCCCAGGACAGGGGCCCCTCCCCACTTT

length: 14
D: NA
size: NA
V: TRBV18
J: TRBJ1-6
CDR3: CATSSRDLDSPLHF
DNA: TGTGCCACCTCGTCCAGGGATCTGGATTCACCCCTCCACTTT

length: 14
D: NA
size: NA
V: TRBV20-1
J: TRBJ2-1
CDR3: CSADAGTSYNKQFF
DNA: TGCAGTGCGGATGCCGGGACCAGTTACAATAAGCAGTTCTTC

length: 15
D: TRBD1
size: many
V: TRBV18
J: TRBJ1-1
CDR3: CASSLQGQMNTEAFF
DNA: TGTGCCAGCTCACTTCAGGGACAGATGAACACTGAAGCTTTCTTT

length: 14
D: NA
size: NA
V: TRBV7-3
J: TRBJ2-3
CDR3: CASSPGRSTDTQYF
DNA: TGTGCCAGCAGCCCCGGACGTAGCACAGATACGCAGTATTTT

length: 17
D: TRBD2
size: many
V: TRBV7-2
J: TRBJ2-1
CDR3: CASSLSSAGGSYNEQFF
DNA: TGTGCCAGCAGCTTAAGTTCCGCGGGGGGATCCTACAATGAGCAGTTCTTC

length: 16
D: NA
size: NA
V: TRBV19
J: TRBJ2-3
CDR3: CASSLQGPPPTDTQYF
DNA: TGTGCCAGTAGCCTCCAGGGCCCCCCCCCCACAGATACGCAGTATTTT

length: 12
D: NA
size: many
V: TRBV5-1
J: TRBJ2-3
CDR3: CASSLGADTQYF
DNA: TGCGCCAGCAGCTTGGGTGCAGATACGCAGTATTTT

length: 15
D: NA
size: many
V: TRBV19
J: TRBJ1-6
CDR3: CASSESGTYNSPLHF
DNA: TGTGCCAGTAGTGAGTCCGGGACTTACAATTCACCCCTCCACTTT

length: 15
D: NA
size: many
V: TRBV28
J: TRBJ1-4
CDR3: CASSTGPTSLLKLFF
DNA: TGTGCCAGCAGTACAGGTCCCACATCGTTGTTAAAACTGTTTTTT

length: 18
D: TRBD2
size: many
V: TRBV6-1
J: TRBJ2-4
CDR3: CASSRTSGLNIAKNIQYF
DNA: TGTGCCAGCAGTCGGACTAGCGGGCTGAACATAGCCAAAAACATTCAGTACTTC

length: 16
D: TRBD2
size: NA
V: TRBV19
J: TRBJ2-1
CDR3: CASSAGTSGLYNEQFF
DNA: TGTGCCAGTAGTGCCGGGACTAGCGGGCTCTACAATGAGCAGTTCTTC

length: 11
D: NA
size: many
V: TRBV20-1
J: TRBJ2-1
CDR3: CSARKSNEQFF
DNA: TGCAGTGCTAGAAAAAGTAATGAGCAGTTCTTC

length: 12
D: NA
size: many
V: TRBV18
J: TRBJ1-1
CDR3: CASSLATGEAFF
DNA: TGTGCCAGCTCACTAGCGACTGGTGAAGCTTTCTTT

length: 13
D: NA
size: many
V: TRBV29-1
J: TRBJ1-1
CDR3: CSVEVGGRGEAFF
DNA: TGCAGCGTTGAAGTAGGGGGACGAGGTGAAGCTTTCTTT

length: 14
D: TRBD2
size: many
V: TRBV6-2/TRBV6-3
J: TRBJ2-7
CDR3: CASSYKAGAREQYF
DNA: TGTGCCAGCAGTTACAAAGCGGGAGCTCGGGAGCAGTACTTC

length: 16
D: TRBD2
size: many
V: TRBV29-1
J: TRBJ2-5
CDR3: CSVFGTSGGARETQYF
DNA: TGCAGCGTCTTCGGGACTAGCGGGGGGGCCCGGGAGACCCAGTACTTC

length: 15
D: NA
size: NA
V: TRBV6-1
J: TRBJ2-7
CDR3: CASSSRNSGPLEQYF
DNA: TGTGCCAGCAGTTCCAGGAATAGCGGTCCCCTCGAGCAGTACTTC

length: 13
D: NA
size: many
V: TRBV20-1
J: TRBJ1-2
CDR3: CSARPTGDYGYTF
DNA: TGCAGTGCTAGACCTACAGGAGACTATGGCTACACCTTC

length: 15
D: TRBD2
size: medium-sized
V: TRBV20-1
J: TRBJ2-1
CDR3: CSAPKGTSDYNEQFF
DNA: TGCAGTGCTCCGAAAGGGACTAGCGATTACAATGAGCAGTTCTTC

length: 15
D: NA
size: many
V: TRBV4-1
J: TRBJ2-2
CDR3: CASSQALANTGELFF
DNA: TGCGCCAGCAGCCAAGCCCTAGCGAACACCGGGGAGCTGTTTTTT

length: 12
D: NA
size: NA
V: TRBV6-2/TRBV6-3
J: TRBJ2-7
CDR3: CASSSPSYEQYF
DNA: TGTGCCAGCAGTAGCCCCTCGTACGAGCAGTACTTC

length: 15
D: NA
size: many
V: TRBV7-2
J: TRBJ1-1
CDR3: CASSVRWTENTEAFF
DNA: TGTGCCAGCAGCGTCCGTTGGACGGAGAACACTGAAGCTTTCTTT

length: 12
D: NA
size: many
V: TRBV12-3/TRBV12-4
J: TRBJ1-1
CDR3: CASSFGTTEAFF
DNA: TGTGCCAGCAGTTTTGGGACGACTGAAGCTTTCTTT

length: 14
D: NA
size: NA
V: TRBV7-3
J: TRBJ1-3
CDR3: CASSLGQYGNTIYF
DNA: TGTGCCAGCAGCCTCGGACAATACGGAAACACCATATATTTT

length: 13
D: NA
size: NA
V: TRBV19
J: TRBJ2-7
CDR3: CASSFSPGYEQYF
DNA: TGTGCCAGTAGTTTCTCCCCAGGCTACGAGCAGTACTTC

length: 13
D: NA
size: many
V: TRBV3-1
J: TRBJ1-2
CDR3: CASLGRGQGGYTF
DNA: TGTGCCTCTCTAGGAAGGGGCCAAGGGGGCTACACCTTC

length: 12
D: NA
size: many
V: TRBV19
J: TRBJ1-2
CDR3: CASSMANYGYTF
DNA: TGTGCCAGTAGTATGGCCAACTATGGCTACACCTTC

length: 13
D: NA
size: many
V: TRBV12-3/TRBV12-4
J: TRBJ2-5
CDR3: CASGRSNQETQYF
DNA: TGTGCCAGCGGGAGGAGTAACCAAGAGACCCAGTACTTC

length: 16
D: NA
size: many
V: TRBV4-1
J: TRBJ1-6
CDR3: CASSQEGRSYNSPLHF
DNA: TGCGCCAGCAGCCAAGAAGGGCGATCCTATAATTCACCCCTCCACTTT

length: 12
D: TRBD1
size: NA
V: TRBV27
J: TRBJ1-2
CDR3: CAGSTRQGGYTF
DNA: TGTGCCGGCAGTACTCGACAGGGAGGTTACACCTTC

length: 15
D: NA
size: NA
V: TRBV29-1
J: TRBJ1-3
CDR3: CIVDETEDSGNTIYF
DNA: TGCATCGTTGATGAGACCGAAGACTCTGGAAACACCATATATTTT

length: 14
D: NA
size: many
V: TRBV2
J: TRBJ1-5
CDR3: CASDRRLSNQPQHF
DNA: TGTGCCAGTGACAGACGGTTAAGCAATCAGCCCCAGCATTTT

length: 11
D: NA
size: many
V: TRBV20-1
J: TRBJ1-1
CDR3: CSAAQTTEAFF
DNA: TGCAGTGCCGCCCAAACTACTGAAGCTTTCTTT